Below, 29 T cell receptor beta chains from the same sample are listed, as sequenced in a study of CD8 T cells in Susac syndrome. Roughly 0.45 to 1 ug RNA was reverse transcribed with random hexamers. In TCRdb, the immunoSEQ multiplex PCR reads were re-called with MiXCR into one record per CDR3 protein. The profile shows a few hundred thousand distinct CDR3 sequences, about 90% of them singletons. Sequencing was performed on CD4+ T cells from PBMCs. The source is a human donor with multiple sclerosis.

V and J are TRBV7-8 and TRBJ1-2; D gene uncertain. Germline V lookup: CDR1 SGHVS, CDR2 FQNEAQ. CDR3 length: 18 residues. The germline V and J ends were trimmed by 1 base and 0 bases, with 18 bases remaining between them. The CDR3 is CASSLVVIPGTTNYGYTF. The CDR3, as DNA: TGTGCCAGCAGCTTAGTTGTGATCCCGGGAACCACTAACTATGGCTACACCTTC.

V and J are TRBV5-1 and TRBJ2-3; 7 bases match TRBD1. The CDR3 extends over 15 amino acids. The germline V gene encodes CDR1 SGHRS and CDR2 YFSETQ. Trimming took 4 bases from V and 5 from J; bases not matched to a gene: 10. For the CDR3, the DNA is TGCGCCAGCAGCCCCGTAAGGGACAGTATAGATACGCAGTATTTT. It specifies CASSPVRDSIDTQYF.

The chain couples TRBV5-6 to TRBJ1-1; TRBD1 is a possible D gene (6 bases). This CDR3 contains 14 residues. Per germline, CDR1 SGHDT and CDR2 YYEEEE. Trimming left V 0 bases short and J 4 bases short, with 10 bases between. CDR3 sequence reads: CASSLGEQGTEAFF. The CDR3 nucleotides read TGTGCCAGCAGCTTGGGGGAACAGGGCACTGAAGCTTTCTTT.

V is TRBV29-1 and J is TRBJ1-5; D possibly corresponds to TRBD1 (5 bases). CDR1 is SQVTM and CDR2 is ANQGSEA in the germline V gene. V lost 4 bases and J 1 base, leaving 8 bases between the germline ends. CDR3 length: 13 residues. The CDR3 region is CSVGGGSNQPQHF. Here the CDR3 DNA reads TGCAGCGTTGGTGGGGGGAGCAATCAGCCCCAGCATTTT.

This clonotype was counted a single time. The CDR3 loop reads CASHTGGRTYGYTF. CDR3 DNA: TGTGCCAGCCACACCGGTGGGAGGACCTATGGCTACACCTTC. The chain combines TRBV6-5 with TRBJ1-2; D not certain. The CDR3 has 14 residues. Per the germline V gene, CDR1 is MNHEY and CDR2 is SVGAGI. V lost 8 bases, J lost 4 bases, and 17 bases lay in between.

This clonotype was found once. V usage is TRBV21-1 and J usage is TRBJ2-1; TRBD1 is the table's D call and was not checked against the DNA. TRBV21-1 is marked as a pseudogene. The CDR3 runs 15 residues. The DNA for the CDR3 is TGTGCCAGCAGCAAAGGGCCGGGGGCCTACAATGAGCAGTTCTTC. It codes for CASSKGPGAYNEQFF.

The CDR3 sequence is CASSVTGGDTDTQYF. As DNA, the CDR3 is TGTGCCAGCAGCGTTACAGGGGGGGACACAGATACGCAGTATTTT. V and J are TRBV7-9 and TRBJ2-3, with a weak D call TRBD1 (8 bases). In germline, CDR1 is SEHNR, CDR2 FQNEAQ (reference sequence). V was pared by 5 bases and J by 2 bases, with 14 bases between. This CDR3 has 15 residues.

The rearrangement joins TRBV18 to TRBJ2-5, with 7 positions matching TRBD1. The CDR3 length is 13 residues. V gave up 3 bases and J gave up 4 bases; unmatched junction bases: 2. Germline lookup yields CDR1 KGHSH and CDR2 LQKENI. In DNA form, the CDR3 reads TGTGCCAGCTCACCGAACAGGGGAGAGACCCAGTACTTC. It codes for CASSPNRGETQYF.

The count of this clonotype is one. The chain employs TRBV29-1 and TRBJ1-2; 7 bases match TRBD1. Germline V gene sequence: CDR1 SQVTM, CDR2 ANQGSEA. With V trimmed by 1 base and J by 7 bases, 6 bases remained unmatched. The CDR3 sequence is 13 residues long. CDR3 nucleotides: TGCAGCGTTGAAGGAGGGGGCCCCCGTGGCTACACCTTC. This translates into CSVEGGGPRGYTF.

V usage is TRBV30 and J usage is TRBJ2-2, with D unclear. CDR1 and CDR2 from the germline V gene are GTSNPN and SVGIG (reference sequence). Trimming removed 0 bases from V and 0 bases from J, with 11 bases in between. The CDR3 covers 16 residues. The CDR3 loop is CAWSVIGLTNTGELFF. As DNA, the CDR3 is TGTGCCTGGAGTGTAATAGGGCTAACGAACACCGGGGAGCTGTTTTTT.

This sequence joins TRBV20-1 and TRBJ1-5, with 7 positions matching TRBD1. The V segment lost 2 bases and the J segment 3 bases; nucleotides outside the gene matches: 13. Germline V gene data show CDR1 as DFQATT and CDR2 as SNEGSKA (reference sequence). The CDR3 is made up of 17 amino acids. CDR3 sequence reads: CSARSRSGTASNQPQHF. The CDR3 DNA follows: TGCAGTGCTAGAAGTCGATCCGGGACAGCCTCCAATCAGCCCCAGCATTTT.

This rearrangement joins TRBV5-6 to TRBJ1-6, with D perhaps matching TRBD1 (5 bases). This CDR3 comprises 17 residues. Germline V gives CDR1 SGHDT, CDR2 YYEEEE. Between the trimmed V and J ends, which lost 1 base and 0 bases, there was a span of 11 bases. CDR3 sequence: CASSLRTLSSYNSPLHF. The CDR3 DNA is TGTGCCAGCAGCTTGAGGACACTGAGCTCCTATAATTCACCCCTCCACTTT.

The chain couples TRBV19 to TRBJ1-1; the match to TRBD1 covers 8 bases. V was pared by 3 bases and J by 0 bases, with 3 bases of the junction left unmatched. The CDR3 covers 15 residues. Germline lookup yields CDR1 LNHDA and CDR2 SQIVND (reference sequence). In DNA form, the CDR3 reads TGTGCCAGTAGTATTGGGACAGGCATGAACACTGAAGCTTTCTTT. It encodes CASSIGTGMNTEAFF.

The chain recombines TRBV5-4 with TRBJ1-1; D ambiguous. Germline V CDR1 and CDR2: SGHNT, YYREEE (reference sequence). Trimming took off 0 bases at V and 0 bases at J, with 6 bases between the two ends. This CDR3 spans 14 amino acids. CDR3 sequence: CASSLGFMNTEAFF. The CDR3 nucleotides are TGTGCCAGCAGCTTGGGGTTCATGAACACTGAAGCTTTCTTT.

This clonotype has a single count. The genes are TRBV23-1 and TRBJ1-5; perhaps TRBD1 as D (6 bases). TRBV23-1 is treated as an ORF (open reading frame) with a function not yet certain. This CDR3 comprises 16 residues. The V end was cut by 0 bases, the J end by 0 bases, with 9 bases between. Here the CDR3 reads CASSQSTGYSNQPQHF. Here the CDR3 DNA reads TGCGCCAGCAGTCAATCGACAGGTTATAGCAATCAGCCCCAGCATTTT.

The CDR3 loop is CASSEPGSAYEQYF. In DNA, the CDR3 is TGTGCCAGCAGTGAACCAGGGTCGGCCTACGAGCAGTACTTC. The rearrangement uses TRBV25-1 and TRBJ2-7, with D perhaps matching TRBD1 (5 bases). Per germline, CDR1 MGHDK and CDR2 SYGVNS. Trimming shortened V by 2 bases and J by 2 bases, and 10 bases separated the two germline ends. This CDR3 has 14 amino acids.

This chain links TRBV6-2 or TRBV6-3 with TRBJ2-1; TRBD1 aligns across 8 bases. Per the germline V gene, CDR1 is MNHEY and CDR2 is SVGEGT. Unmatched junction bases numbered 8, after V lost 5 bases and J lost 2 bases. The CDR3 has 16 residues. CDR3 loop: CASSPLGQGPYNEQFF. The CDR3 nucleotides are TGTGCCAGCAGTCCCCTCGGACAGGGACCCTACAATGAGCAGTTCTTC.

The chain uses TRBV19 and TRBJ2-3; D remains unclear. Germline loops: CDR1 LNHDA, CDR2 SQIVND (reference sequence). The CDR3 contains 14 residues. Trimming left V 7 bases short and J 2 bases short, with 13 bases between. The CDR3 nucleotides are TGTGCCAGTAATAAGGGCCTATACACAGATACGCAGTATTTT. This codes for CASNKGLYTDTQYF.

The rearrangement links TRBV6-5 to TRBJ2-3; D is unresolved. The V and J ends lost 4 bases and 3 bases respectively, with 14 bases between them. This CDR3 spans 15 amino acids. Per the germline V gene, CDR1 is MNHEY and CDR2 is SVGAGI. The chain's CDR3 is CASSFQLSVTDTQYF. CDR3 bases: TGTGCCAGCAGTTTTCAGTTGTCGGTAACAGATACGCAGTATTTT.

This clonotype showed up just once. This chain joins TRBV12-3 or TRBV12-4 and TRBJ2-5; the match to TRBD2 covers 8 bases. The CDR3 totals 15 residues. After removal of 2 bases from V and 3 bases from J, the junction contained 5 bases not matched to a gene. The CDR3 DNA reads as TGTGCCAGCAGTTTACGACGGGGGGGCAAAGAGACCCAGTACTTC. Translated: CASSLRRGGKETQYF.

This clonotype was seen just once. CDR3 nucleotides: TGTGCCAGCAGCGCCGGGACTACTGACAATGAGCAGTTCTTC. Amino acid sequence: CASSAGTTDNEQFF. This chain connects TRBV9 to TRBJ2-1, with 7 bases aligning to TRBD2. From germline, CDR1 is SGDLS and CDR2 YYNGEE. J gave up 5 bases and V 3 bases, and 5 bases lay outside the gene matches. CDR3 length: 14 residues.

The chain combines TRBV29-1 with TRBJ2-3; 9 nucleotides align to TRBD2. This CDR3 contains 13 residues. Unmatched junction bases numbered 5, after V lost 4 bases and J lost 6 bases. CDR1 and CDR2 (germline): SQVTM, ANQGSEA. CDR3 amino acids: CSVVVAGVDTQYF. CDR3 DNA: TGCAGCGTTGTAGTAGCGGGAGTGGATACGCAGTATTTT.

V and J are TRBV6-5 and TRBJ2-1; 12 bases match TRBD2. Per the germline V gene, CDR1 is MNHEY and CDR2 is SVGAGI. The CDR3 runs to 17 residues. Unmatched junction bases numbered 7, after V lost 2 bases and J lost 5 bases. The CDR3 sequence is CASSYRWTSGVNNEQFF. In DNA form, the CDR3 reads TGTGCCAGCAGTTACCGCTGGACTAGCGGGGTCAACAATGAGCAGTTCTTC.

This rearrangement joins TRBV18 to TRBJ1-1, with a weak D call TRBD1 (5 bases). Looked up from germline, CDR1 is KGHSH and CDR2 is LQKENI. Deletions cut 2 bases from V and 2 bases from J, with 12 bases between. The CDR3 runs 15 residues. This CDR3 reads CASSPSGATNTEAFF. The DNA of the CDR3 is TGTGCCAGCTCACCAAGCGGGGCAACCAACACTGAAGCTTTCTTT.

The rearrangement uses TRBV12-3 or TRBV12-4 and TRBJ2-7; TRBD1 is a possible D gene (6 bases). This CDR3 spans 13 amino acids. The V end lost 8 bases, the J end lost 6 bases, and 17 bases lay between the germline ends. The DNA for the CDR3 is TGTGCCAGCGCCTTACAGGGCACAAGCGAGCAGTACTTC. It translates to CASALQGTSEQYF.

The CDR3 DNA sequence: TGTGCCAGCAGCTTGACTTCAGGCGCGGAAGGCTACACCTTC. The encoded protein is CASSLTSGAEGYTF. This chain joins TRBV5-4 and TRBJ1-2; no clear D gene. CDR3 length: 14 residues. V lost 1 base, J lost 8 bases, and 15 bases lay in between. Germline V gene sequence: CDR1 SGHNT, CDR2 YYREEE (reference sequence).

The J gene is TRBJ1-1, the V gene TRBV7-9, with 7 bases fitting TRBD1. With 1 base clipped from V and 5 bases from J, the junction kept 7 bases outside the gene matches. The length of the CDR3 is 15 residues. Germline V gene sequence: CDR1 SEHNR, CDR2 FQNEAQ (reference sequence). In DNA, the CDR3 is TGTGCCAGCAGCTTAGAACAGGGGCAGGGAACTGAAGCTTTCTTT. This encodes CASSLEQGQGTEAFF.

The DNA of the CDR3 is TGCAGCGAAGGGACAGCTGGGGAGACCCAGTACTTC. Protein sequence: CSEGTAGETQYF. V is TRBV29-1 and J is TRBJ2-5; 7 bases are a match to TRBD1. The germline V gene encodes CDR1 SQVTM and CDR2 ANQGSEA. The CDR3 extends over 12 amino acids. V gave up 7 bases and J gave up 5 bases; unmatched junction bases: 7. Using reference TRBV29-1 and TRBJ2-5 for the parts outside the CDR3, the full variable domain is SAVISQKPSRDICQRGTSLTIQCQVDSQVTMMFWYRQQPGQSLTLIATANQGSEATYESGFVIDKFPISRPNLTFSTLTVSNMSPEDSSIYLCSEGTAGETQYFGPGTRLLVL.

The V and J genes are TRBV7-9 and TRBJ2-2; TRBD2 matches at 12 bases. The CDR3 totals 16 residues. Germline-derived CDR1 and CDR2 are SEHNR and FQNEAQ (reference sequence). Germline trimming cut 2 bases from V and 5 bases from J; bases unmatched to any gene: 3. The CDR3 protein is CASSLQLAGGTGELFF. In nucleotides, the CDR3 is TGTGCCAGCAGCTTACAACTAGCGGGAGGTACCGGGGAGCTGTTTTTT.